Included here is one TCR beta chain sequence, with context. Germline V gives CDR1 LGHDT, CDR2 YNNKEL (reference sequence). The CDR3 is made up of 15 amino acids. Trimming took off 4 bases at V and 1 base at J, with 13 bases between the two ends. This table comes from immunoSEQ multiplex PCR, and its TCRdb copy is limited to in-frame clones, with some not included. This table holds about 170,000 clones, approximately 77% found once. The sample comes from a study of blood T cell repertoires in COVID-19. The sequencing input was peripheral blood. The sequence was collected from a woman of 80 years or more with active or convalescent COVID-19. The rearrangement joins TRBV3-1 (or the pseudogene TRBV3-2) to TRBJ2-5; a possible D gene is TRBD1 (6 bases). CDR3 loop: CASSLRGQLQETQYF. For the CDR3, the DNA is TGTGCCAGCAGCCTCCGGGGACAACTCCAAGAGACCCAGTACTTC.